This TCR beta chain is from a study of blood T cell repertoires in COVID-19. Using immunoSEQ multiplex PCR, the repertoire was profiled, and TCRdb retains in-frame clones only, with some absent. The table includes 67,000 or so clones, around 83% detected once. The sample was peripheral blood. The sequence derives from a man between 65 and 85 years old with acute or convalescent COVID-19.

CDR3 region: CASSFQGTNEKLFF. The CDR3 DNA reads TGTGCCAGCAGTTTTCAGGGGACTAATGAAAAACTGTTTTTT. This chain connects TRBV28 to TRBJ1-4; D might be TRBD1 (6 bases). The V and J ends lost 3 bases and 2 bases respectively, with 7 bases between them. The CDR3 runs 14 residues. Germline CDR1 is MDHEN and CDR2 is SYDVKM.